Presented here are 21 T cell receptor beta chains from one specimen sequenced in a study of liver allograft versus peripheral blood T cells. Study-wide background: In transplanted livers, T cell receptor repertoires were compared with those found in the recipients' peripheral blood.

TCRdb ran MiXCR on the reads and lists one entry per CDR3 protein. The repertoire holds about 5,100 distinct CDR3 sequences, less than 20% seen once, with 54% in the top ten. The receptors shown here come from a human patient who had a liver transplant. Some T cells may be the graft donor's.

Sample share makes this clonotype medium-sized. J is TRBJ2-7 and V is TRBV6-5; weak D call: TRBD2 (6 bases). The CDR3 has 14 residues. CDR1 and CDR2 (germline): MNHEY, SVGAGI. V was clipped by 6 bases and J by 4 bases, with 16 bases between them. In DNA form, the CDR3 reads TGTGCCAGCAGCCCGACTAGTTTCCTTTACGAGCAGTACTTC. Encoded protein: CASSPTSFLYEQYF.

This clonotype was detected a few times. The CDR3 reads CASSEEGQGSVEQFF. As DNA, the CDR3 is TGTGCCAGCAGTGAGGAGGGACAGGGATCGGTTGAGCAGTTCTTC. The rearrangement joins TRBV6-1 to TRBJ2-1; TRBD1 matches at 9 bases. Per the germline V gene, CDR1 is MNHNS and CDR2 is SASEGT. The V and J ends lost 3 bases and 9 bases, in that order; junction bases with no gene match: 9. The length of the CDR3 is 15 residues.

The rearrangement joins TRBV6-5 to TRBJ2-7; the match to TRBD1 covers 7 bases. The length of the CDR3 is 15 residues. J gave up 4 bases and V 5 bases, and 11 bases lay outside the gene matches. Germline CDR1 and CDR2: MNHEY and SVGAGI. CDR3 region: CASSQRQGSSYEQYF. DNA of the CDR3: TGTGCCAGCAGTCAACGACAGGGTAGCTCGTACGAGCAGTACTTC.

This clonotype was counted at least ten times. The chain employs TRBV28 and TRBJ2-4; no definite D call. CDR1 and CDR2 from the germline V gene are MDHEN and SYDVKM. The V end lost 0 bases, the J end lost 0 bases, and 6 bases lay between the germline ends. There are 15 residues in the CDR3. The CDR3 is CASSLWDLAKNIQYF. The CDR3 DNA reads TGTGCCAGCAGTTTATGGGATCTAGCCAAAAACATTCAGTACTTC. The variable domain in full, with the rest retrieved from reference TRBV28 and TRBJ2-4, is DVKVTQSSRYLVKRTGEKVFLECVQDMDHENMFWYRQDPGLGLRLIYFSYDVKMKEKGDIPEGYSVSREKKERFSLILESASTNQTSMYLCASSLWDLAKNIQYFGAGTRLSVL.

The sample holds many counts of this clonotype. The genes are TRBV19 and TRBJ1-5; 8 nucleotides agree with TRBD1. The CDR3 runs to 15 residues. J lost 1 base, V lost 3 bases, and 2 bases had no gene match. CDR1 is LNHDA and CDR2 is SQIVND in the germline V gene (reference sequence). The CDR3 coding sequence is TGTGCCAGTAGTATTCAGGGGGCGAGCAATCAGCCCCAGCATTTT. This translates into CASSIQGASNQPQHF.

This clonotype was counted only a few times. This chain joins TRBV11-3 and TRBJ2-6, with D unclear. Germline V gene data show CDR1 as SGHNT and CDR2 as YENEEA. The CDR3 totals 16 residues. Trimming removed 3 bases at V and 2 bases at J, with 11 bases between. The CDR3: CASSFGTETGANVLTF. The CDR3, as DNA: TGTGCCAGCAGCTTCGGCACGGAGACTGGGGCCAACGTCCTGACTTTC.

V usage is TRBV7-3 and J usage is TRBJ2-1; a possible D gene is TRBD1 (6 bases). The CDR3 sequence is 15 residues long. Germline V lookup: CDR1 SGHTA, CDR2 FQGTGA. The V end lost 5 bases, the J end lost 6 bases, and 17 bases lay between the germline ends. CDR3 nucleotides: TGTGCCAGCAGCCCTGGGGGCTCACCTTCCAATGAGCAGTTCTTC. It is translated as CASSPGGSPSNEQFF.

V usage is TRBV7-9 and J usage is TRBJ2-1, with D uncertain. This CDR3 has 17 residues. Trimming pared 4 bases from V and 4 bases from J, leaving 20 bases between. Germline values: CDR1 SEHNR, CDR2 FQNEAQ (reference sequence). As DNA, the CDR3 is TGTGCCAGCAGCTATAACGTATTAGACCCCCGGTACAATGAGCAGTTCTTC. Translated: CASSYNVLDPRYNEQFF.

This clonotype was seen at least ten times. This chain connects TRBV27 to TRBJ2-1; 11 positions match TRBD2. This CDR3 contains 16 residues. V lost 4 bases and J lost 1; bases outside the gene matches: 3. CDR1 MNHEY and CDR2 SMNVEV come from the germline V gene (reference sequence). The CDR3 here is CASSSGLAASYNEQFF. The CDR3 DNA reads as TGTGCCAGCAGTTCGGGACTAGCGGCGTCCTACAATGAGCAGTTCTTC.

Concerning this clonotype: A far more abundant clone sits one base away, making this likely a read error. The V and J genes are TRBV27 and TRBJ2-5, with D possibly called TRBD1 or TRBD2 (6 bases each). V lost 4 bases and J 7 bases, leaving 19 bases between the germline ends. Germline CDR1 MNHEY, CDR2 SMNVEV (reference sequence). There are 15 residues in the CDR3. CDR3 loop: CASSYSEQGGVTQYF. CDR3 in DNA: TGTGCCAGCAGTTACTCGGAACAGGGAGGCGTGACCCAGTACTTC.

Comment on this clonotype: A much larger clone differs by one base, so this may be a read error. The V gene is TRBV27, the J gene TRBJ2-1; D is perhaps TRBD1 or TRBD2 (5 bases each). The CDR3 length is 13 residues. CDR1 is MNHEY, CDR2 SMNVEV, per germline (reference sequence). CDR3 bases: TGTGCCAGCACTACGGGACCAGCAAATGAGCAGATCTTC. Its translation: CASTTGPANEQIF.

In its sample, this clonotype was seen many times. This rearrangement joins TRBV6-2 or TRBV6-3 to TRBJ2-5, with D possibly called TRBD1 or TRBD2 (5 bases each). Germline CDR1 MNHEY, CDR2 SVGEGT. This CDR3 has 16 amino acids. V was shortened by 5 bases and J by 2 bases, with 18 bases between the two germline ends. CDR3 loop: CASSPAPGPTQETQYF. Written as DNA, the CDR3 is TGTGCCAGCAGTCCAGCCCCGGGACCGACGCAAGAGACCCAGTACTTC.

By share of the sample, this clonotype is medium-sized. The chain has TRBV24-1 and TRBJ1-4, with TRBD1 matching 10 bases. Germline CDR1 is KGHDR and CDR2 is SFDVKD. This CDR3 has 14 residues. V gave up 12 bases and J gave up 7 bases; unmatched junction bases: 10. CDR3 nucleotide sequence: TGTGCCCCCCAGGGACAGGGGACTGGTGAAAAACTGTTTTTT. Its protein is CAPQGQGTGEKLFF.

At least ten counts were recorded for this clonotype. Written as DNA, the CDR3 is TGTGCCAGCAGCCCCGGGACAGGGATCAATCAGCCCCAGCATTTT. It codes for CASSPGTGINQPQHF. This chain joins TRBV7-2 and TRBJ1-5, with 9 bases aligning to TRBD1. CDR1 and CDR2 (germline): SGHTA, FQGNSA. With V trimmed by 5 bases and J by 3 bases, 5 bases remained unmatched. The CDR3 length is 15 residues.

The gene calls are TRBV12-3 or TRBV12-4 and TRBJ1-1; D uncertain. This CDR3 region has 14 residues. V dropped 5 bases and J dropped 3 bases, with 13 bases sitting between them. The CDR3 nucleotides are TGTGCCAGCAGTCGATATATGGAGGACACTGAAGCTTTCTTT. Translated: CASSRYMEDTEAFF.

This clonotype was recorded many times. The chain employs TRBV7-2 and TRBJ2-2; 9 nucleotides match TRBD2. With 2 bases clipped from V and 3 bases from J, the junction kept 10 bases outside the gene matches. The length of the CDR3 is 18 residues. Germline CDR1 SGHTA, CDR2 FQGNSA. This chain's CDR3 is CASSLMGSGRMDTGELFF. The CDR3 region has the DNA TGTGCCAGCAGCTTAATGGGGAGCGGGAGGATGGACACCGGGGAGCTGTTTTTT.

This clonotype was seen ten or more times. The genes are TRBV27 and TRBJ1-1, with TRBD1 identical over 9 bases. The J segment lost 10 bases and the V segment lost 5 bases, leaving 11 bases of the junction unmatched. Germline lookup yields CDR1 MNHEY and CDR2 SMNVEV (reference sequence). This CDR3 contains 14 residues. The CDR3 coding sequence is TGTGCCAGCAGTCCGGCACAGGGGGCAGGAGGAGCTTTCTTT. It yields the protein CASSPAQGAGGAFF.

The chain carries TRBV6-2 or TRBV6-3 and TRBJ1-5; tentative D call: TRBD1 (6 bases). The V gene lost 1 base and the J gene lost 4 bases, with 11 bases spanning the gap. Germline V gene lookup returns CDR1 MNHEY and CDR2 SVGEGT. The CDR3 loop spans 15 amino acids. This CDR3 reads CASSYWGRGNQPQHF. In DNA, the CDR3 is TGTGCCAGCAGTTACTGGGGGCGTGGGAATCAGCCCCAGCATTTT.

J is TRBJ1-1 and V is TRBV5-6, with 8 nucleotides matching TRBD1. The CDR3 is made up of 17 amino acids. V gave up 5 bases and J gave up 0 bases; unmatched junction bases: 12. Germline CDR1 SGHDT, CDR2 YYEEEE. The CDR3 reads CASSGPDRVTLNTEAFF. The CDR3 DNA reads as TGTGCCAGCAGTGGGCCGGACAGGGTCACTCTGAACACTGAAGCTTTCTTT.

This clonotype has a handful of counts. The V gene is TRBV27, the J gene TRBJ2-3; D is perhaps TRBD1 (6 bases). The germline V gene has CDR1 MNHEY and CDR2 SMNVEV (reference sequence). V lost 4 bases and J 4 bases, leaving 12 bases between the germline ends. The length of the CDR3 is 14 residues. The CDR3 nucleotides read TGTGCCAGCAGTTCCCACACAGGGTCAGATACGCAGTATTTT. It translates to CASSSHTGSDTQYF.

This clonotype was seen only a few times. The CDR3 sequence is CASSLDEGDTQYF. CDR3 in DNA: TGTGCCAGCAGTTTGGACGAAGGAGATACGCAGTATTTT. This sequence joins TRBV13 and TRBJ2-3; unclear D gene. The CDR3 runs 13 residues. The V end lost 6 bases, the J end lost 5 bases, and 12 bases lay between the germline ends. Germline CDR1 PRHDT, CDR2 FYEKMQ (reference sequence).